Each of the 20 T cell receptor beta chains below was sequenced from the same sample in a study of blood T cell repertoires in COVID-19. Measured with immunoSEQ multiplex PCR; TCRdb has only the in-frame clones, and not every one. Of some 130,000 clones in the sample, around nine tenths are singletons; the top ten hold roughly 11%. The source material was peripheral blood. These TCRs come from an older woman with COVID-19, enrolled during active disease.

The chain uses TRBV9 and TRBJ2-3; 7 bases match TRBD1. CDR1 is SGDLS and CDR2 is YYNGEE in the germline V gene. The CDR3 loop spans 13 amino acids. The V segment lost 1 base and the J segment 9 bases; nucleotides outside the gene matches: 5. The CDR3 region has the DNA TGTGCCAGCAGCGTACCCCCCAGGGGGACGCAGTATTTT. It is translated as CASSVPPRGTQYF.

The chain links TRBV5-1 to TRBJ1-3, with D hard to call. CDR1 is SGHRS and CDR2 is YFSETQ in the germline V gene. Trimming removed 0 bases from V and 0 bases from J, with 13 bases in between. The CDR3 is 17 amino acids. The CDR3 sequence is CASSLAGRVISGNTIYF. CDR3 coding DNA: TGCGCCAGCAGCTTGGCCGGGAGGGTGATCTCTGGAAACACCATATATTTT.

The chain recombines TRBV6-2 or TRBV6-3 with TRBJ2-7; 7 positions match TRBD1. With 2 bases clipped from V and 5 bases from J, the junction kept 9 bases outside the gene matches. Germline CDR1 reads MNHEY; CDR2 reads SVGEGT. This CDR3 has 15 amino acids. CDR3 bases: TGTGCCAGCAGTTACGAGGCAGGGGGTAAGAACGAGCAGTACTTC. It codes for CASSYEAGGKNEQYF.

This chain uses TRBV5-4 with TRBJ1-5; TRBD1 is a possible D gene (5 bases). Germline CDR1 SGHNT, CDR2 YYREEE (reference sequence). This CDR3 has 15 amino acids. The V end was cut by 1 base, the J end by 0 bases, with 8 bases between. The CDR3 sequence: CASSLPQGSNQPQHF. CDR3 sequence (DNA): TGTGCCAGCAGCTTGCCGCAGGGTAGCAATCAGCCCCAGCATTTT.

The chain is built from TRBV28 and TRBJ2-7; 8 nucleotides line up with TRBD1. This CDR3 spans 15 amino acids. With V trimmed by 5 bases and J by 2 bases, 8 bases remained unmatched. The germline V gene encodes CDR1 MDHEN and CDR2 SYDVKM. The CDR3 DNA reads as TGTGCCAGCAGTCCGCCGGGACAGGCGACCTACGAGCAGTACTTC. This gives the protein CASSPPGQATYEQYF.

This chain connects TRBV19 to TRBJ1-1; 7 bases fit TRBD1. From germline, CDR1 is LNHDA and CDR2 SQIVND (reference sequence). The CDR3 is 15 amino acids. J lost 6 bases, V lost 4 bases, and 11 bases had no gene match. In DNA form, the CDR3 reads TGTGCCAGTAGTACAGGAAGGGGGCGCGGAGCTGAAGCTTTCTTT. It is translated as CASSTGRGRGAEAFF.

This rearrangement joins TRBV30 to TRBJ1-5; the match to TRBD1 covers 8 bases. Per germline, CDR1 GTSNPN and CDR2 SVGIG (reference sequence). This CDR3 contains 14 residues. Trimming cost V 0 bases and J 6 bases; bases outside gene matches: 4. The CDR3 sequence is CAWSVPGGSQPQHF. The DNA for the CDR3 is TGTGCCTGGAGTGTACCAGGGGGCAGTCAGCCCCAGCATTTT. Full variable domain (missing parts from reference TRBV30 and TRBJ1-5): SQTIHQWPATLVQPVGSPLSLECTVEGTSNPNLYWYRQAAGRGLQLLFYSVGIGQISSEVPQNLSASRPQDRQFILSSKKLLLSDSGFYLCAWSVPGGSQPQHFGDGTRLSIL.

The genes are TRBV4-1 and TRBJ1-1, with 7 nucleotides matching TRBD1. V gave up 6 bases and J gave up 3 bases; unmatched junction bases: 7. CDR3 size: 14 residues. Germline-derived CDR1 and CDR2 are MGHRA and YSYEKL. The CDR3 loop reads CASSLQGLDTEAFF. Written as DNA, the CDR3 is TGCGCCAGCAGTTTACAGGGGTTGGACACTGAAGCTTTCTTT.

This clone was recorded a few times. The chain links TRBV19 to TRBJ1-4; TRBD1 aligns across 7 bases. The germline V gene encodes CDR1 LNHDA and CDR2 SQIVND (reference sequence). This CDR3 has 14 amino acids. Losses at the gene ends were 3 bases for V and 8 bases for J; bases not matched to a gene: 6. The DNA for the CDR3 is TGTGCCAGTAGTATGGTCAGGGGGGAAGAAAAACTGTTTTTT. Its protein is CASSMVRGEEKLFF.

The gene calls are TRBV19 and TRBJ1-6; D perhaps matches TRBD1 (6 bases). The CDR3 runs 16 residues. CDR1 and CDR2 (germline): LNHDA, SQIVND (reference sequence). Trimming removed 4 bases from V and 8 bases from J, with 18 bases in between. The CDR3 region has the DNA TGTGCCAGTAGTACCCCAGGGACACGAGATTATTCACCCCTCCACTTT. It translates to CASSTPGTRDYSPLHF.

This chain links TRBV5-1 with TRBJ1-3; D is perhaps TRBD1 (6 bases). Germline V gene lookup returns CDR1 SGHRS and CDR2 YFSETQ. V was clipped by 0 bases and J by 0 bases, with 10 bases between them. The CDR3 consists of 16 residues. Here the CDR3 DNA reads TGCGCCAGCAGCTTGGACGGACAGAGCTCTGGAAACACCATATATTTT. Translated: CASSLDGQSSGNTIYF.

Here the CDR3 DNA reads TGTGCCAGCAGTTCCACTAGCGGGAGCTCCTACAATGAGCAGTTCTTC. It encodes CASSSTSGSSYNEQFF. The J gene is TRBJ2-1, the V gene TRBV7-2; 11 nucleotides align to TRBD2. The V segment lost 6 bases and the J segment 0 bases; nucleotides outside the gene matches: 4. This CDR3 is built from 16 residues. Germline assignment: CDR1 SGHTA and CDR2 FQGNSA.

The chain employs TRBV6-1 and TRBJ2-6; the D gene is possibly TRBD2 (7 bases). Looked up from germline, CDR1 is MNHNS and CDR2 is SASEGT. Trimming removed 4 bases from V and 0 bases from J, with 19 bases in between. The CDR3 runs to 19 residues. CDR3 region: CASSVRWGGHISGANVLTF. The CDR3 DNA reads TGTGCCAGCAGTGTCCGATGGGGGGGCCATATCTCTGGGGCCAACGTCCTGACTTTC.

The V gene is TRBV10-3, the J gene TRBJ2-5, with a tentative D call TRBD2 (6 bases). V was pared by 10 bases and J by 4 bases, with 16 bases between. CDR3 length: 13 amino acids. From germline, CDR1 is ENHRY and CDR2 SYGVKD. The CDR3 DNA follows: TGTGCCACGCGGGGCGGGGCGGGAGAGACCCAGTACTTC. Protein: CATRGGAGETQYF.

V and J are TRBV6-5 and TRBJ1-2; D perhaps matches TRBD1 (6 bases). The V gene's germline CDR1 is MNHEY and CDR2 SVGAGI. This CDR3 is 14 amino acids long. Trimming took 2 bases from V and 4 from J, leaving 11 bases between them. CDR3: CASSYMGGGYGYTF. CDR3 sequence (DNA): TGTGCCAGCAGTTACATGGGAGGGGGCTATGGCTACACCTTC.

This clone has only one observation. The chain's CDR3 is CASRGMHRPLYGYTF. As DNA, the CDR3 is TGCGCCAGCAGGGGGATGCACAGGCCACTCTATGGCTACACCTTC. The chain uses TRBV4-1 and TRBJ1-2; D perhaps matches TRBD1 (5 bases). The CDR3 is made up of 15 amino acids. The germline CDR1 and CDR2 sequences are MGHRA and YSYEKL. V was cut by 6 bases and J by 4 bases, with 18 bases left in between.

The rearrangement links TRBV28 to TRBJ2-7, with TRBD1 as a possible D gene (6 bases). V was shortened by 6 bases and J by 1 base, with 10 bases between the two germline ends. Germline V gene lookup returns CDR1 MDHEN and CDR2 SYDVKM. The CDR3 totals 13 residues. CDR3 nucleotide sequence: TGTGCCAGCAGACCGACAGGTTCCTACGAGCAGTACTTC. Amino acids: CASRPTGSYEQYF.

The chain recombines TRBV4-1 with TRBJ2-2; weak D call: TRBD2 (5 bases). The V end was cut by 4 bases, the J end by 1 base, with 10 bases between. This CDR3 is 15 amino acids long. The germline V gene encodes CDR1 MGHRA and CDR2 YSYEKL. This CDR3 reads CASSLSRGNTGELFF. As DNA, the CDR3 is TGCGCCAGCAGCCTTAGCCGGGGGAACACCGGGGAGCTGTTTTTT.

CDR3 in amino acids: CASSLIGDSAHGYTF. The CDR3 region has the DNA TGCGCCAGCAGCTTGATAGGTGACTCAGCTCATGGCTACACCTTC. The J gene is TRBJ1-2, the V gene TRBV5-1; D remains unclear. Germline V CDR1 and CDR2: SGHRS, YFSETQ. CDR3 length: 15 amino acids. The germline V and J ends were trimmed by 1 base and 6 bases, with 16 bases remaining between them. Filled out from reference TRBV5-1 and TRBJ1-2, the complete variable domain reads KAGVTQTPRYLIKTRGQQVTLSCSPISGHRSVSWYQQTPGQGLQFLFEYFSETQRNKGNFPGRFSGRQFSNSRSEMNVSTLELGDSALYLCASSLIGDSAHGYTFGSGTRLTVV.

The chain is built from TRBV2 and TRBJ2-7; 8 bases match TRBD1. The CDR3 has 13 amino acids. V gave up 5 bases and J gave up 6 bases; unmatched junction bases: 6. The germline CDR1 and CDR2 sequences are SNHLY and FYNNEI. The CDR3 reads CASSKDRAGEQYF. In nucleotides, the CDR3 is TGTGCCAGCAGTAAGGACAGGGCTGGCGAGCAGTACTTC.